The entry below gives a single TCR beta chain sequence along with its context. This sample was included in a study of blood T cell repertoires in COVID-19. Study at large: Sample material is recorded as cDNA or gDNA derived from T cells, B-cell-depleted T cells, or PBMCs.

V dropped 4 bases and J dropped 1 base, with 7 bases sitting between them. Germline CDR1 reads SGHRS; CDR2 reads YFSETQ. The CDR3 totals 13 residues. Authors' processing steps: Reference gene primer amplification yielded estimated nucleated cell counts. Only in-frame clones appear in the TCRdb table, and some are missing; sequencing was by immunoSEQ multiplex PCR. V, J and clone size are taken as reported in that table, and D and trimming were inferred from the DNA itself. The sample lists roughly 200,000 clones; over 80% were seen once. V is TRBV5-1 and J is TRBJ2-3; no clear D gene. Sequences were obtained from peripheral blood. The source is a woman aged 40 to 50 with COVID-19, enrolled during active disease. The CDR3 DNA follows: TGCGCCAGCAGCGTTGGAGGCACAGATACGCAGTATTTT. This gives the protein CASSVGGTDTQYF.